Each of the 25 T cell receptor beta chains below was sequenced from the same sample in a study of blood T cell repertoires in COVID-19. Method: immunoSEQ multiplex PCR; TCRdb's copy keeps in-frame clones and lacks some. This table holds about 190,000 clones, over 80% found once. The sample consisted of peripheral blood. Receptors were obtained from a woman aged 40 to 50 with acute or convalescent COVID-19.

The chain couples TRBV10-3 to TRBJ2-3; maybe TRBD2 (6 bases). The CDR3 runs 12 residues. CDR1 and CDR2 (germline): ENHRY, SYGVKD. Trimming shortened V by 10 bases and J by 4 bases, and 12 bases separated the two germline ends. CDR3 amino acids: CATYSGSDTQYF. The CDR3 coding sequence is TGTGCCACCTATAGCGGTTCAGATACGCAGTATTTT.

The gene calls are TRBV19 and TRBJ1-5; 7 bases are shared with TRBD1. V lost 5 bases to trimming and J lost 11 bases; unmatched junction nucleotides: 15. Germline loops: CDR1 LNHDA, CDR2 SQIVND (reference sequence). The CDR3 contains 15 residues. The CDR3 loop reads CASSPDREDISAQHF. As DNA, the CDR3 is TGTGCCAGTAGTCCCGACAGGGAGGATATATCGGCCCAGCATTTT.

This chain uses TRBV6-5 with TRBJ2-7, with 8 bases fitting TRBD1. The germline V gene has CDR1 MNHEY and CDR2 SVGAGI. The CDR3 length is 14 residues. After removal of 5 bases from V and 6 bases from J, the junction contained 9 bases not matched to a gene. This chain's CDR3 is CASSPLRTGGEQYF. DNA for the CDR3: TGTGCCAGCAGTCCCCTAAGAACAGGGGGCGAGCAGTACTTC.

The genes are TRBV5-1 and TRBJ1-4; possible D gene TRBD1, 6 bases. Per germline, CDR1 SGHRS and CDR2 YFSETQ. Trimming removed 4 bases at V and 8 bases at J, with 15 bases between. The CDR3 totals 14 residues. The CDR3 DNA reads as TGCGCCAGCAGCGGGGGACAAACGGGGGAAAAACTGTTTTTT. Its translation is CASSGGQTGEKLFF.

This clone was counted at least ten times. The V and J genes are TRBV5-1 and TRBJ2-1; the D gene is possibly TRBD1 (6 bases). V was shortened by 4 bases and J by 7 bases, with 21 bases between the two germline ends. Germline CDR1 is SGHRS and CDR2 is YFSETQ. The CDR3 sequence is 16 residues long. This chain's CDR3 is CASSTGTSGGLNEQFF. Written as DNA, the CDR3 is TGCGCCAGCAGCACCGGGACATCCGGCGGGCTTAATGAGCAGTTCTTC.

This sequence joins TRBV11-2 and TRBJ2-1; 12 bases map to TRBD2. V lost 5 bases and J lost 4; bases outside the gene matches: 3. The CDR3 loop spans 15 amino acids. Germline CDR1 SGHAT, CDR2 FQNNGV. Here the CDR3 DNA reads TGTGCCAGCAGCCAAGGACTAGCGGGGTACAATGAGCAGTTCTTC. This sequence encodes CASSQGLAGYNEQFF. The entire variable domain, with the rest obtained from reference TRBV11-2 and TRBJ2-1, is as follows: EAGVAQSPRYKIIEKRQSVAFWCNPISGHATLYWYQQILGQGPKLLIQFQNNGVVDDSQLPKDRFSAERLKGVDSTLKIQPAKLEDSAVYLCASSQGLAGYNEQFFGPGTRLTVL.

V is TRBV28 and J is TRBJ2-4; 8 bases fit TRBD2. Per germline, CDR1 MDHEN and CDR2 SYDVKM. The CDR3 loop spans 15 amino acids. The junction had 5 bases not matched to a gene; V was cut back by 6 bases and J by 1 base. The CDR3 is CASSPGGMAKNIQYF. The CDR3 nucleotides read TGTGCCAGCAGCCCGGGGGGGATGGCCAAAAACATTCAGTACTTC.

Here the CDR3 DNA reads TGTGCCAGCAGGAGTCGGGGGGGCCTGGATACGCAGTATTTT. Protein: CASRSRGGLDTQYF. The genes are TRBV6-5 and TRBJ2-3; 8 bases line up with TRBD2. The CDR3 is 14 amino acids. The trim removed 6 bases at V and 6 bases at J, leaving 8 bases unmatched. The germline V gene encodes CDR1 MNHEY and CDR2 SVGAGI.

The V gene is TRBV19, the J gene TRBJ2-7; tentatively, D is TRBD2 (5 bases). CDR1 is LNHDA, CDR2 SQIVND, per germline (reference sequence). The V and J ends lost 0 bases and 6 bases respectively, with 12 bases between them. The CDR3 length is 14 residues. CDR3 in amino acids: CASSIDPGIGEQYF. DNA for the CDR3: TGTGCCAGTAGTATAGACCCCGGGATCGGCGAGCAGTACTTC.

The rearrangement joins TRBV5-5 to TRBJ2-7, with 8 bases lining up with TRBD2. The V segment lost 2 bases and the J segment 6 bases; nucleotides outside the gene matches: 13. CDR1 and CDR2 (germline): SGHKS, YYEKEE (reference sequence). The CDR3 extends over 16 amino acids. The CDR3 coding sequence is TGTGCCAGCAGCTTCGGGATAGCGGGAAAAGGAGGCGAGCAGTACTTC. It translates to CASSFGIAGKGGEQYF.

V gene TRBV28 combines with J gene TRBJ1-5; D unclear. V was trimmed by 3 bases and J by 2 bases, leaving 11 bases between them. CDR1 is MDHEN and CDR2 is SYDVKM in the germline V gene. CDR3 length equals 15 residues. Written as DNA, the CDR3 is TGTGCCAGCAGTTTCTCGGGAAGTGGCAATCAGCCCCAGCATTTT. It specifies CASSFSGSGNQPQHF.

The DNA for the CDR3 is TGTGCCAGCAGCCGAACAGACTACGAGCAGTACTTC. Translating it yields CASSRTDYEQYF. The chain carries TRBV3-1 (or the pseudogene TRBV3-2) and TRBJ2-7; D ambiguous. V was cut by 4 bases and J by 3 bases, with 7 bases left in between. This CDR3 has 12 residues. Looked up from germline, CDR1 is LGHDT and CDR2 is YNNKEL (reference sequence).

The chain couples TRBV3-1 (or the pseudogene TRBV3-2) to TRBJ2-1, with 15 bases matching TRBD2. V shed 0 bases, J shed 14 bases, and the junction held 8 bases outside the gene matches. This CDR3 spans 16 amino acids. Germline CDR1 LGHDT, CDR2 YNNKEL (reference sequence). In DNA, the CDR3 is TGTGCCAGCAGCCAAGAGGGGACTAGCGGGGGGAACAACGAGTTCTTC. Translation gives CASSQEGTSGGNNEFF.

The V and J genes are TRBV3-1 (or the pseudogene TRBV3-2) and TRBJ2-7, with 7 bases identical to TRBD2. The V gene's germline CDR1 is LGHDT and CDR2 YNNKEL (reference sequence). The V and J ends lost 1 base and 0 bases, in that order; junction bases with no gene match: 9. The CDR3 runs 17 residues. The CDR3 loop reads CASSQVGRGTRSYEQYF. The DNA of the CDR3 is TGTGCCAGCAGCCAAGTTGGGCGGGGGACCCGCTCCTACGAGCAGTACTTC.

This CDR3 is CASSPVGTGSLNEQFF. The CDR3 DNA reads as TGTGCCAGTAGTCCGGTCGGGACAGGGAGTTTGAATGAGCAGTTCTTC. V usage is TRBV19 and J usage is TRBJ2-1, with 9 positions matching TRBD1. This CDR3 is 16 amino acids long. CDR1 is LNHDA and CDR2 is SQIVND in the germline V gene (reference sequence). Trimming cost V 5 bases and J 7 bases; bases outside gene matches: 12.

The V gene is TRBV5-1, the J gene TRBJ2-1; D uncertain. Germline CDR1 reads SGHRS; CDR2 reads YFSETQ. This CDR3 contains 14 residues. The V end was cut by 0 bases, the J end by 0 bases, with 4 bases between. The DNA of the CDR3 is TGCGCCAGCAGCTTGGGCAGCTCCTACAATGAGCAGTTCTTC. Its protein is CASSLGSSYNEQFF.

This clone was detected only once. The CDR3 protein is CASSYTQGAGYTQYF. CDR3 DNA: TGTGCCAGCAGCTACACCCAGGGGGCTGGATATACGCAGTATTTT. The chain is built from TRBV5-4 and TRBJ2-3; TRBD1 matches at 8 bases. Trimming took 3 bases from V and 7 from J; bases not matched to a gene: 10. The CDR3 spans 15 residues. CDR1 and CDR2 (germline): SGHNT, YYREEE (reference sequence).

The DNA of the CDR3 is TGTGCCAGCAGCTTAGGCTCCTCTAGCGGGCCAGCCTACGAGCAGTACTTC. Protein product: CASSLGSSSGPAYEQYF. V is TRBV13 and J is TRBJ2-7, with 8 positions matching TRBD2. Trimming removed 0 bases from V and 2 bases from J; junction bases left unmatched: 9. Germline lookup yields CDR1 PRHDT and CDR2 FYEKMQ (reference sequence). The CDR3 is made up of 17 amino acids. Variable domain in full (rest from reference TRBV13 and TRBJ2-7): AAGVIQSPRHLIKEKRETATLKCYPIPRHDTVYWYQQGPGQDPQFLISFYEKMQSDKGSIPDRFSAQQFSDYHSELNMSSLELGDSALYFCASSLGSSSGPAYEQYFGPGTRLTVT.

V and J are TRBV15 and TRBJ2-1, with 8 bases identical to TRBD2. Germline V lookup: CDR1 LNHNV, CDR2 YYDKDF (reference sequence). After removal of 1 base from V and 6 bases from J, the junction contained 14 bases not matched to a gene. The CDR3 extends over 18 amino acids. CDR3 sequence (DNA): TGTGCCACCAGCAGAGTGCCAATCATGACGGGAGGGAGCAATGAGCAGTTCTTC. Amino acids: CATSRVPIMTGGSNEQFF.

V and J are TRBV2 and TRBJ1-1, with 7 bases that match TRBD1. V was pared by 6 bases and J by 0 bases, with 7 bases of the junction left unmatched. Germline values: CDR1 SNHLY, CDR2 FYNNEI. There are 15 residues in the CDR3. CDR3 bases: TGTGCCAGCAGGTACGACAGGGAGGTGAACACTGAAGCTTTCTTT. It encodes CASRYDREVNTEAFF.

The chain recombines TRBV5-1 with TRBJ2-1; perhaps TRBD1 as D (7 bases). V lost 6 bases to trimming and J lost 6 bases, with 25 bases between them. The V gene's germline CDR1 is SGHRS and CDR2 YFSETQ. The length of the CDR3 is 17 residues. The CDR3 bases are TGCGCCAGCAAATATGGCGGAGGGGACAGTTCGTCCAATGAGCAGTTCTTC. Its protein is CASKYGGGDSSSNEQFF.

The chain is built from TRBV24-1 and TRBJ1-2; D gene uncertain. V was cut by 4 bases and J by 0 bases, with 11 bases left in between. Germline CDR1 reads KGHDR; CDR2 reads SFDVKD. This CDR3 comprises 15 residues. The CDR3, as DNA: TGTGCCACCAGTGACCAGGTAGTTTCTAACTATGGCTACACCTTC. This encodes CATSDQVVSNYGYTF.

V usage is TRBV4-1 and J usage is TRBJ2-1; 7 bases fit TRBD2. Per the germline V gene, CDR1 is MGHRA and CDR2 is YSYEKL. V shed 0 bases and J 9 bases; nucleotides not matched to a gene: 20. This CDR3 has 19 residues. The CDR3 region is CASSQEWTAIGGGRFEQFF. The CDR3, as DNA: TGCGCCAGCAGCCAAGAATGGACGGCGATCGGCGGGGGAAGGTTTGAGCAGTTCTTC.

This clone was seen only once. J is TRBJ2-1 and V is TRBV27, with 7 bases fitting TRBD1. This CDR3 is 15 amino acids long. The V segment lost 2 bases and the J segment 3 bases; nucleotides outside the gene matches: 4. CDR1 is MNHEY, CDR2 SMNVEV, per germline (reference sequence). CDR3 nucleotides: TGTGCCAGCAGTTTAAAGGGGGCATACTACAATGAGCAGTTCTTC. It yields the protein CASSLKGAYYNEQFF.

The V and J genes are TRBV11-2 and TRBJ2-7, with 11 positions matching TRBD2. Germline V gives CDR1 SGHAT, CDR2 FQNNGV. The trim removed 4 bases at V and 3 bases at J, leaving 14 bases unmatched. This CDR3 is 18 amino acids long. CDR3 nucleotides: TGTGCCAGCAGCTCCACAAATACTAGCGGGAGTGTACTCTACGAGCAGTACTTC. This encodes CASSSTNTSGSVLYEQYF.